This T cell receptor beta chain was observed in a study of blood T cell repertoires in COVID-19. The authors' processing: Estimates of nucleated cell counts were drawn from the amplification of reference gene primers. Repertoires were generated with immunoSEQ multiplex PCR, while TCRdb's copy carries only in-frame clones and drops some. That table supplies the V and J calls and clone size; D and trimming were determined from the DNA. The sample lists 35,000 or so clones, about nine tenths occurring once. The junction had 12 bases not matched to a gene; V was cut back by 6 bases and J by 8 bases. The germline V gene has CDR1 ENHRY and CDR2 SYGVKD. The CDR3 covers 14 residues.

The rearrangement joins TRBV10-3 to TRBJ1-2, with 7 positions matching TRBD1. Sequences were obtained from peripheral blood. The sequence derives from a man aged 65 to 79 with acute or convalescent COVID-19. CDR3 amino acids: CAIRSGGTGQGYTF. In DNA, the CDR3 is TGTGCCATCAGATCAGGGGGAACGGGTCAGGGCTACACCTTC.